The source of this T cell receptor (beta chain) is a study of blood T cells in healthy people across ages (dated by TCRdb to the mid-2010s). Regarding the research as a whole: In model experiments, template switching captured about one uniquely barcoded TCR beta cDNA molecule for every two T cells. Using deep sequencing normalized with unique cDNA molecular identifiers, the study measured how TCR beta repertoire diversity changes with age. Four age groups were formed from the donors: young (average approximately 17 years), middle-aged (around 39), aged (about 62) and long-lived (roughly 88). To avoid experimental bias, donors of different ages were spread randomly across the sequencing lanes. Using the same blood draw, the study looked at two additional independent replicas of 1 million unique cDNA reads for two donors, one aged 18 to 30 and the other aged 80 or older.

Library preparation employed 5' RACE. Sequencing took place on an Illumina HiSeq 2500. A second PCR of about 7 to 12 cycles was run with a J-beta primer mix and a sample-barcoded 5' primer. A unique molecular identifier was introduced onto each TCR beta cDNA molecule by a template-switch 5' adaptor carrying 12 random nucleotides. Each sample yielded at least 3 million CDR3-containing paired-end reads. First-strand cDNA synthesis was performed from all RNA using the Mint cDNA synthesis kit, with priming by a TRBC-specific oligonucleotide. All cDNA was treated with uracil-DNA glycosylase and then went through a first 18-cycle PCR with the universal primers M1SS and BC2_uni_R. Under the source paper's analysis protocol: For normalization, 1 million high-quality reads, each with a distinct molecular identifier, were randomly selected from each sample. Reads with shared molecular identifiers were discarded instead of being binned into consensus sequences. MiTCR, with a Q25 quality threshold and the strictest error-elimination algorithm, was used for CDR3 identification, clonotype clustering and error correction. A nonparametric unseen species model with Euler transformation was used to estimate lower-bound total TCR beta diversity. TCRdb passed the public sequencing reads through fastp at Q25 and MiXCR, retaining productive beta sequences. CDR3 protein sequences are deduplicated, and each keeps its most common genes and DNA. V and J calls and clone size were set by TCRdb, not the authors. The table for this sample lists over 1,200,000 distinct CDR3 sequences; approximately 60% of them were counted only once. The top ten clonotypes cover 5% to 7% of the sample.

The approximately 39 donors, aged about 6 to 95 years, were systemically healthy Caucasian individuals from Russia. Around 10 milliliters of peripheral blood were collected from each donor into EDTA-treated Vacutainer tubes. Ficoll-Paque density-gradient centrifugation was used to isolate PBMCs, with at least 7 million per sample. Trizol reagent was used to extract total RNA from the PBMCs, yielding at least 6 micrograms per sample. For every donor, an aliquot of PBMCs went through flow cytometry to measure the percentages of naive CD45RAhigh/CD27high T cells. About this clonotype: Its antigen remains unidentified. Base qualities were left out, and no much larger clone turns up one base away.

Study-wide findings and limitations: Conclusive comparison of naive and antigen-experienced compartments was prevented by the profiling of bulk unsorted PBMCs. There was a strong correlation between observed TCR beta diversity and the percentage of naive T cells measured by flow cytometry. Compared with the aged group, the long-lived group had more naive CD4+ T cells, fewer expanded clones and increased TCR diversity, suggesting age selection. Donor CMV infection status was unknown, potentially confounding age-related changes in expanded clonotypes. Observed TCR beta diversity per million T cells fell roughly linearly with age, and a significant reduction was already apparent by age roughly 40. Total diversity estimates from one million sequenced T cells were considered lower bounds and underestimates.

This TCR was sampled from a man younger than 30 in good health. The source material was blood.

The nucleotide sequence is TGTGCCAGCAGCTCCTCCGGGGGCATCTCCTACGAGCAGTACTTC. Its protein reads: CASSSSGGISYEQYF. The chain joins TRBV7-9 to TRBJ2-7, with the D segment possibly TRBD1 or TRBD2, each aligning over 6 bases. As encoded in the germline V gene (reference sequence), CDR1 is SEHNR while CDR2 is FQNEAQ. The CDR3, from cysteine to phenylalanine, totals 15 residues. Only CDR3 DNA is held: 45 bases, read in frame from base 1. V is pared back by 4 bases and J by 0 bases, with 13 bases lying between the germline termini.